The entry that follows covers one TCR beta chain sequence. What it binds is not known. The sample belongs to a study of shared clonotypes between healthy human individuals. Sequencing was at deep level. The sorted-subset replicate PCRs were given 150 to 200 ng DNA, which is about 29,000 T cell genomes. The assay was immunoSEQ multiplex PCR, and TCRdb's table has in-frame clones only and misses some. In the table there are some 2,100,000 clones, 93% of which are singletons. Study-level findings and limits: Four donors held about 4.6% of naive CD4 clonotypes in common.

In the naive CD8 group, cells lacked CD45RO and were positively selected for CCR7, so terminally differentiated effector memory CD45RA+ cells were left out. The receptor was isolated from a man between 18 and 35 years old in good health. Some clones in this sample may be carry-over from other donors' samples. The sequenced material came from naive CD8+ T cells from PBMCs.

CDR3 residues: CASSHQPGANGYTF. In DNA, the CDR3 is TGTGCCAGCAGCCATCAGCCGGGGGCGAATGGCTACACCTTC. The V gene is TRBV11-2, the J gene TRBJ1-2; D may be TRBD1 (6 bases). Trimming stripped 5 bases from V and 6 bases from J, with 16 bases between. Germline V gene sequence: CDR1 SGHAT, CDR2 FQNNGV. The CDR3 loop spans 14 amino acids.